This entry is about one T cell receptor delta chain. The sample belongs to a study of gamma-delta chains in newborns, infants, children. Study overall: Innate gammadelta T cells reportedly expand polyclonally right after birth, driven by microbial exposure, per the title.

This CDR3 is 22 amino acids long. Germline CDR1 and CDR2: GEAIGNYY and EKD. The V end was cut by 3 bases, the J end by 0 bases, with 26 bases between. TCRdb ran CATT on the reads. The table has about 11,000 delta-chain clones, 3.5% seen once. The sequence was obtained from a child who was a newborn, infant or young child, either healthy, febrile or measles-vaccinated (not recorded which). This chain uses TRDV2 with TRDJ3, with D possibly TRDD3 on 6 matching bases. The specimen was blood. The CDR3 reads CACDSIGGEPNLSSWDTRQMFF. The CDR3 nucleotides read TGTGCCTGTGACTCGATTGGGGGGGAACCCAATCTAAGCTCCTGGGACACCCGACAGATGTTTTTC.